This TCR beta chain was sequenced during a study of blood T cells in healthy people across ages. Study findings and constraints: Researchers said unsorted PBMCs prevented a conclusive naive versus antigen-experienced comparison. Versus aged donors, long-lived donors had higher diversity and more naive CD4+ cells.

Germline lookup yields CDR1 LGHNA and CDR2 YSLEER. This CDR3 is 18 amino acids long. The ends were cut back, 1 base at V and 0 bases at J, with 17 bases in the middle. Concerning this clonotype: Its target is unknown.

Whenever a sample was processed, at least 6 million PBMCs were isolated. With a J-beta primer mix and a sample-barcoded 5' primer, a second PCR ran roughly 6 to 11 cycles. Every single cDNA molecule received a tag from a template-switch adaptor with 12 random nucleotides. TCRdb reprocessed the 5' RACE reads via MiXCR and lists one record per CDR3 protein. The table has 700,000 to 1,000,000 distinct CDR3 sequences, approximately 44% seen once. The sequence was obtained from a man between 60 and 70 years old in good health. The source material was blood. V is TRBV4-3 and J is TRBJ2-3, with D possibly matching TRBD1 (7 bases). In DNA form, the CDR3 reads TGCGCCAGCAGCCAAGCCCCAAAGGGGGGACAGAGCACAGATACGCAGTATTTT. Translation: CASSQAPKGGQSTDTQYF.